This entry lists 10 T cell receptor beta chains sequenced from one sample in a study of technical replicates of blood from a handful of donors. Sequencing used immunoSEQ multiplex PCR; TCRdb keeps in-frame clones, though not all of them. The data hold tens of thousands of clones, with about 91% observed a single time. The sequenced material came from T cells isolated from PBMCs. These receptors were obtained from a human donor in good health. Some clones in this sample may be carry-over from other donors' samples.

V is TRBV2 and J is TRBJ1-1, with a weak D call TRBD1 (6 bases). CDR1 is SNHLY, CDR2 FYNNEI, per germline. V gave up 5 bases and J gave up 8 bases, with 18 bases separating them. This CDR3 is 14 amino acids long. Here the CDR3 reads CASSSTGGPVEAFF. CDR3 coding DNA: TGTGCCAGCAGTTCCACGGGGGGCCCGGTAGAAGCTTTCTTT. The entire variable domain, with the rest obtained from reference TRBV2 and TRBJ1-1, is as follows: EPEVTQTPSHQVTQMGQEVILRCVPISNHLYFYWYRQILGQKVEFLVSFYNNEISEKSEIFDDQFSVERPDGSNFTLKIRSTKLEDSAMYFCASSSTGGPVEAFFGQGTRLTVV.

The chain recombines TRBV11-2 with TRBJ2-3; D is undetermined. Germline V lookup: CDR1 SGHAT, CDR2 FQNNGV. The CDR3 is 12 residues long. Trimming removed 3 bases from V and 6 bases from J, with 7 bases in between. CDR3 region: CASSFRTDTQYF. CDR3 in DNA: TGTGCCAGCAGCTTTCGTACTGATACGCAGTATTTT. Filled out from reference TRBV11-2 and TRBJ2-3, the complete variable domain reads EAGVAQSPRYKIIEKRQSVAFWCNPISGHATLYWYQQILGQGPKLLIQFQNNGVVDDSQLPKDRFSAERLKGVDSTLKIQPAKLEDSAVYLCASSFRTDTQYFGPGTRLTVL.

The CDR3 loop is CASSWQDTEAFF. The CDR3 DNA reads as TGTGCCAGCAGCTGGCAGGACACTGAAGCTTTCTTT. V usage is TRBV13 and J usage is TRBJ1-1; no reliable D call. The V gene's germline CDR1 is PRHDT and CDR2 FYEKMQ (reference sequence). The CDR3 is made up of 12 amino acids. V lost 4 bases and J lost 3, with 6 bases in between.

The chain links TRBV28 to TRBJ2-5; no clear D. V gave up 2 bases and J gave up 7 bases, with 11 bases separating them. Germline lookup yields CDR1 MDHEN and CDR2 SYDVKM. CDR3 length: 13 residues. Written as DNA, the CDR3 is TGTGCCAGCAGTTTAAACGTCCTAGGGACCCAGTACTTC. This encodes CASSLNVLGTQYF.

The chain employs TRBV5-6 and TRBJ2-7; 9 nucleotides align to TRBD1. Losses at the gene ends were 0 bases for V and 2 bases for J; bases not matched to a gene: 0. The germline V gene encodes CDR1 SGHDT and CDR2 YYEEEE. This CDR3 contains 14 residues. Written as DNA, the CDR3 is TGTGCCAGCAGCTTGGGACAGGGGGCCTACGAGCAGTACTTC. It translates to CASSLGQGAYEQYF.

This clone was counted a single time. This sequence joins TRBV28 and TRBJ1-2, with 8 bases aligning to TRBD1. V gave up 4 bases and J gave up 4 bases; unmatched junction bases: 8. CDR1 is MDHEN and CDR2 is SYDVKM in the germline V gene. There are 15 residues in the CDR3. CDR3 protein: CASSWDPTGGYGYTF. The CDR3 nucleotides are TGTGCCAGCAGTTGGGACCCCACAGGGGGCTATGGCTACACCTTC.

This sequence joins TRBV7-3 and TRBJ2-1; maybe TRBD1 (6 bases). From germline, CDR1 is SGHTA and CDR2 FQGTGA. V was shortened by 10 bases and J by 4 bases, with 17 bases between the two germline ends. The CDR3 runs to 14 residues. The CDR3 is CANSMDRKYNEQFF. In DNA form, the CDR3 reads TGTGCCAACTCAATGGACAGAAAATACAATGAGCAGTTCTTC.

The genes are TRBV7-3 and TRBJ2-1, with 9 bases lining up with TRBD2. The germline gives CDR1 SGHTA, CDR2 FQGTGA. V shed 5 bases, J shed 6 bases, and the junction held 5 bases outside the gene matches. The length of the CDR3 is 14 residues. This CDR3 reads CASSPGLATNEQFF. CDR3 DNA sequence: TGTGCCAGCAGCCCGGGACTAGCAACCAATGAGCAGTTCTTC. The variable domain in full, with the rest retrieved from reference TRBV7-3 and TRBJ2-1, is GAGVSQTPSNKVTEKGKYVELRCDPISGHTALYWYRQSLGQGPEFLIYFQGTGAADDSGLPNDRFFAVRPEGSVSTLKIQRTERGDSAVYLCASSPGLATNEQFFGPGTRLTVL.

This clone was seen only once. V and J are TRBV5-5 and TRBJ2-3; D is possibly TRBD2 (6 bases). The germline CDR1 and CDR2 sequences are SGHKS and YYEKEE (reference sequence). The ends were cut back, 0 bases at V and 3 bases at J, with 14 bases in the middle. This CDR3 region has 16 residues. CDR3 nucleotide sequence: TGTGCCAGCAGCTTGGCCTATCGGGAGTTAACAGATACGCAGTATTTT. Its protein product is CASSLAYRELTDTQYF.

The rearrangement joins TRBV19 to TRBJ2-7; the match to TRBD2 covers 12 bases. The J segment lost 5 bases and the V segment lost 3 bases, leaving 2 bases of the junction unmatched. The CDR3 extends over 14 amino acids. Germline assignment: CDR1 LNHDA and CDR2 SQIVND (reference sequence). The CDR3 protein is CASSILAGGHEQYF. The CDR3, as DNA: TGTGCCAGTAGTATCCTAGCGGGAGGGCACGAGCAGTACTTC.